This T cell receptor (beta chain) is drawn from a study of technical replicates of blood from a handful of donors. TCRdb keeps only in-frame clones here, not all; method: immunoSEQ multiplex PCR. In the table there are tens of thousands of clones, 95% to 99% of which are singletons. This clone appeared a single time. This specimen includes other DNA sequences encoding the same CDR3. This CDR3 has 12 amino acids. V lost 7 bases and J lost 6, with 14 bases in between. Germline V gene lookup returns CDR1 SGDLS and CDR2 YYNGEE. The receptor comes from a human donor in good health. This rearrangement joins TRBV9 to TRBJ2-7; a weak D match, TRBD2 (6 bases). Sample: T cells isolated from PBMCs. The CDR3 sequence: CASGGLFGEQYF. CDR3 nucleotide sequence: TGTGCCAGCGGGGGACTGTTTGGCGAGCAGTACTTC.